These 28 T cell receptor beta chains were sequenced from one sample in a study of blood T cell repertoires in COVID-19. Profiled with immunoSEQ multiplex PCR; TCRdb holds only in-frame clones, not every one. The sample consists of tens of thousands of clones, around nine tenths of them appearing once. The sequenced material came from peripheral blood. The receptor source for this set is a man between 65 and 80 years old with active COVID-19.

This sequence joins TRBV20-1 and TRBJ2-2; 9 positions agree with TRBD2. Germline trimming cut 6 bases from V and 7 bases from J; bases unmatched to any gene: 12. The CDR3 totals 15 residues. Germline CDR1 reads DFQATT; CDR2 reads SNEGSKA (reference sequence). CDR3: CSASNTGLADGELFF. CDR3 coding DNA: TGCAGTGCGAGTAACACGGGACTAGCAGACGGGGAGCTGTTTTTT.

J is TRBJ1-2 and V is TRBV30; 8 bases fit TRBD1. Trimming took 3 bases from V and 4 from J; bases not matched to a gene: 13. CDR1 and CDR2 from the germline V gene are GTSNPN and SVGIG (reference sequence). The CDR3 is 16 amino acids. CDR3 sequence: CAWRGTGTGSVYGYTF. DNA of the CDR3: TGTGCCTGGAGGGGGACCGGGACAGGATCGGTCTATGGCTACACCTTC.

The CDR3 sequence is CASRTSGNTGELFF. CDR3 sequence (DNA): TGTGCCAGCCGGACTAGCGGAAACACCGGGGAGCTGTTTTTT. V usage is TRBV27 and J usage is TRBJ2-2; 10 nucleotides agree with TRBD2. The CDR3 sequence is 14 residues long. CDR1 and CDR2 from the germline V gene are MNHEY and SMNVEV (reference sequence). The V and J ends lost 8 bases and 2 bases, in that order; junction bases with no gene match: 2.

The sample holds one count of this clone. The V and J genes are TRBV6-4 and TRBJ2-3, with D maybe TRBD2 (6 bases). The germline gives CDR1 MRHNA, CDR2 SNTAGT. The CDR3 has 16 amino acids. Trimming removed 2 bases from V and 5 bases from J, with 17 bases in between. CDR3 sequence: CASSDRAGTLLDTQYF. The DNA for the CDR3 is TGTGCCAGCAGTGACCGGGCGGGGACGCTGCTAGATACGCAGTATTTT.

The rearrangement uses TRBV9 and TRBJ2-2, with D hard to call. Germline CDR1 is SGDLS and CDR2 is YYNGEE. The CDR3 consists of 13 residues. The V end lost 5 bases, the J end lost 8 bases, and 13 bases lay between the germline ends. The CDR3: CASRDSSAGELFF. The CDR3, as DNA: TGTGCCAGCAGAGACTCTTCAGCAGGGGAGCTGTTTTTT.

Notes on this clone: Its ends do not fully match the called genes, so a read error is possible. The chain couples TRBV5-1 to TRBJ2-7; TRBD2 is a possible D gene (7 bases). Looked up from germline, CDR1 is SGHRS and CDR2 is YFSETQ. This CDR3 contains 14 residues. The CDR3 coding sequence is TGCGCCCGCAGCGAGGGGGGGGGCCCCTACGAGCAGTACTTC. This encodes CARSEGGGPYEQYF.

There are a few counts of this clone. This chain links TRBV7-8 with TRBJ2-2; D remains ambiguous. Trimming pared 4 bases from V and 5 bases from J, leaving 14 bases between. This CDR3 comprises 15 residues. Germline V gives CDR1 SGHVS, CDR2 FQNEAQ. CDR3 in amino acids: CASSSHTGGTGELFF. CDR3 in DNA: TGTGCCAGCAGCTCCCATACTGGCGGAACCGGGGAGCTGTTTTTT. Full variable domain (rest looked up from reference TRBV7-8 and TRBJ2-2): GAGVSQSPRYKVAKRGQDVALRCDPISGHVSLFWYQQALGQGPEFLTYFQNEAQLDKSGLPSDRFFAERPEGSVSTLKIQRTQQEDSAVYLCASSSHTGGTGELFFGEGSRLTVL.

The rearrangement links TRBV24-1 to TRBJ2-3; 9 bases agree with TRBD1. The CDR3 consists of 16 residues. The germline V gene encodes CDR1 KGHDR and CDR2 SFDVKD. Germline trimming cut 4 bases from V and 6 bases from J; bases unmatched to any gene: 10. CDR3 in amino acids: CATSDLGRGTGDTQYF. CDR3 bases: TGTGCCACCAGTGACCTTGGTCGCGGGACAGGGGATACGCAGTATTTT.

This chain links TRBV5-4 with TRBJ1-1; 9 nucleotides match TRBD1. V lost 6 bases and J lost 7; bases outside the gene matches: 10. Per germline, CDR1 SGHNT and CDR2 YYREEE (reference sequence). The CDR3 length is 14 residues. The CDR3 spells CASTLLGGQGEAFF. The CDR3 bases are TGTGCCAGCACCCTCTTGGGGGGACAGGGTGAAGCTTTCTTT.

J is TRBJ1-5 and V is TRBV6-2 or TRBV6-3; perhaps TRBD1 as D (6 bases). The length of the CDR3 is 15 residues. Looked up from germline, CDR1 is MNHEY and CDR2 is SVGEGT. Trimming removed 0 bases at V and 5 bases at J, with 11 bases between. In nucleotides, the CDR3 is TGTGCCAGCAGTTACTCGGTAAGGGGGTATCAGCCCCAGCATTTT. Protein product: CASSYSVRGYQPQHF.

V and J are TRBV27 and TRBJ2-3, with D possibly TRBD1 on 6 matching bases. Trimming stripped 6 bases from V and 6 bases from J, with 13 bases between. This CDR3 has 13 amino acids. The V gene's germline CDR1 is MNHEY and CDR2 SMNVEV (reference sequence). The chain's CDR3 is CASSHTGPDTQYF. The CDR3 DNA reads as TGTGCCAGCAGCCATACAGGGCCTGATACGCAGTATTTT.

This clone was detected once. This chain connects TRBV3-1 (or the pseudogene TRBV3-2) to TRBJ2-1, with TRBD2 identical over 7 bases. Trimming took 0 bases from V and 0 from J; bases not matched to a gene: 5. This CDR3 is 17 amino acids long. Germline assignment: CDR1 LGHDT and CDR2 YNNKEL (reference sequence). The CDR3 coding sequence is TGTGCCAGCAGCCAAGATCAGCGGGATCACTCCTACAATGAGCAGTTCTTC. Translating it yields CASSQDQRDHSYNEQFF.

The V call is TRBV24-1, the J call TRBJ1-5; 7 positions agree with TRBD1. The CDR3 runs 15 residues. V lost 3 bases, J lost 7 bases, and 8 bases stayed unmatched. Germline values: CDR1 KGHDR, CDR2 SFDVKD. CDR3 amino acids: CATSDRQGKGQPQHF. DNA of the CDR3: TGTGCCACCAGTGATCGACAGGGAAAGGGACAGCCCCAGCATTTT.

The chain has TRBV28 and TRBJ2-3; perhaps TRBD2 as D (5 bases). The CDR3 runs to 13 residues. The germline CDR1 and CDR2 sequences are MDHEN and SYDVKM. Trimming shortened V by 8 bases and J by 1 base, and 10 bases separated the two germline ends. CDR3: CASVFSGTDTQYF. The CDR3 DNA reads as TGTGCCAGCGTTTTTAGCGGCACAGATACGCAGTATTTT.

The chain couples TRBV6-5 to TRBJ1-2; D remains unclear. The CDR3 contains 15 residues. From germline, CDR1 is MNHEY and CDR2 SVGAGI. Trimming shortened V by 7 bases and J by 2 bases, and 17 bases separated the two germline ends. The CDR3 DNA is TGTGCCAGCATTAAGGACGCAGGAGGGAACTATGGCTACACCTTC. As protein: CASIKDAGGNYGYTF.

V is TRBV4-1 and J is TRBJ1-2, with 9 bases identical to TRBD1. Germline V gives CDR1 MGHRA, CDR2 YSYEKL. Germline trimming cut 5 bases from V and 6 bases from J; bases unmatched to any gene: 13. CDR3 size: 16 residues. CDR3 sequence (DNA): TGCGCCAGCAGCAGGGGACAGGGAAGTGGGAAGGATGGCTACACCTTC. It translates to CASSRGQGSGKDGYTF.

CDR3 region: CSGRTGTTGELFF. As DNA, the CDR3 is TGCAGCGGTAGGACAGGGACCACCGGGGAGCTGTTTTTT. The chain is built from TRBV29-1 and TRBJ2-2; the match to TRBD1 covers 8 bases. This CDR3 spans 13 amino acids. V dropped 7 bases and J dropped 4; count of bases not matched to a gene: 5. Germline V gene sequence: CDR1 SQVTM, CDR2 ANQGSEA.

The chain couples TRBV6-2 or TRBV6-3 to TRBJ2-1; 10 bases align to TRBD1. The CDR3 length is 18 residues. The trim removed 5 bases at V and 0 bases at J, leaving 10 bases unmatched. Germline CDR1 MNHEY, CDR2 SVGEGT. CDR3 amino acids: CASSLRDRGFSSYNEQFF. As DNA, the CDR3 is TGTGCCAGCAGTCTCCGGGACAGGGGTTTTTCCTCCTACAATGAGCAGTTCTTC.

The chain has TRBV12-5 and TRBJ2-1, with 8 bases fitting TRBD2. The trim removed 3 bases at V and 6 bases at J, leaving 10 bases unmatched. CDR3 length: 16 amino acids. Looked up from germline, CDR1 is LGHNT and CDR2 is FRNRAP. The CDR3 loop is CASGFGPGGPGNEQFF. DNA for the CDR3: TGTGCTAGTGGTTTTGGTCCGGGAGGGCCAGGCAATGAGCAGTTCTTC.

The chain combines TRBV18 with TRBJ1-1; possibly TRBD1 for D (6 bases). The CDR3 loop spans 18 amino acids. Germline V gene sequence: CDR1 KGHSH, CDR2 LQKENI. The ends were cut back, 5 bases at V and 5 bases at J, with 27 bases in the middle. CDR3 nucleotides: TGTGCCAGCTCATTGACCGCGGGGGCCCCCATAAGAGGGACTGAAGCTTTCTTT. The encoded protein is CASSLTAGAPIRGTEAFF.

The genes are TRBV5-5 and TRBJ2-1; perhaps TRBD2 as D (5 bases). There are 15 residues in the CDR3. Germline CDR1 is SGHKS and CDR2 is YYEKEE (reference sequence). The V gene lost 0 bases and the J gene lost 8 bases, with 15 bases spanning the gap. The DNA for the CDR3 is TGTGCCAGCAGCTTGGTCGTGGGGAGCTCTCATGAGCAGTTCTTC. As protein: CASSLVVGSSHEQFF.

V and J are TRBV5-4 and TRBJ2-3, with 12 nucleotides matching TRBD2. Losses at the gene ends were 1 base for V and 3 bases for J; bases not matched to a gene: 6. The CDR3 is made up of 17 amino acids. From germline, CDR1 is SGHNT and CDR2 YYREEE (reference sequence). The CDR3 here is CASSLSAGTSGTDTQYF. DNA of the CDR3: TGTGCCAGCAGCTTGTCCGCCGGGACTAGCGGGACAGATACGCAGTATTTT.

This clone has more than one count but fewer than ten. The chain joins TRBV10-3 to TRBJ1-5; tentative D call: TRBD1 (5 bases). V shed 2 bases and J shed 2 bases, with 7 bases lying between them. From germline, CDR1 is ENHRY and CDR2 SYGVKD. This CDR3 comprises 14 residues. The CDR3 coding sequence is TGTGCCATCAGTGAGGGGGGGGGCAATCAGCCCCAGCATTTT. Translated: CAISEGGGNQPQHF.

The gene calls are TRBV7-2 and TRBJ1-1; 9 nucleotides agree with TRBD1. Germline-derived CDR1 and CDR2 are SGHTA and FQGNSA. Trimming took 5 bases from V and 0 from J; bases not matched to a gene: 13. This CDR3 contains 18 residues. The DNA of the CDR3 is TGTGCCAGCAGCAGGAGATCCGGGACAGGGCGCGTGAACACTGAAGCTTTCTTT. It yields the protein CASSRRSGTGRVNTEAFF.

This chain connects TRBV29-1 to TRBJ2-7; 10 nucleotides agree with TRBD1. Unmatched junction bases numbered 3, after V lost 7 bases and J lost 3 bases. Germline V CDR1 and CDR2: SQVTM, ANQGSEA. This CDR3 is built from 12 residues. CDR3: CSGWDRGYEQYF. CDR3 nucleotides: TGCAGCGGCTGGGACAGGGGCTACGAGCAGTACTTC.

V usage is TRBV15 and J usage is TRBJ1-2, with unresolved D. Trimming took 0 bases from V and 8 from J, leaving 19 bases between them. The V gene's germline CDR1 is LNHNV and CDR2 YYDKDF (reference sequence). The CDR3 sequence is 16 residues long. This CDR3 reads CATSRDREGSMRGYTF. The CDR3 DNA is TGTGCCACCAGCAGAGATCGCGAAGGGAGTATGCGGGGCTACACCTTC.

This chain links TRBV5-1 with TRBJ2-1; 10 bases align to TRBD2. The germline V gene encodes CDR1 SGHRS and CDR2 YFSETQ. With 0 bases clipped from V and 2 bases from J, the junction kept 5 bases outside the gene matches. The CDR3 extends over 17 amino acids. The CDR3 sequence is CASSLAGSGRPYNEQFF. The DNA of the CDR3 is TGCGCCAGCAGCTTGGCGGGTAGCGGGAGGCCCTACAATGAGCAGTTCTTC.

The CDR3 nucleotides are TGTGCCAGCAGCGTAGGAGGTAGTTTCCTCGACGAGCAGTACTTC. It codes for CASSVGGSFLDEQYF. This chain connects TRBV9 to TRBJ2-7, with no clear D. Germline CDR1 and CDR2: SGDLS and YYNGEE. The CDR3 spans 15 residues. Trimming took 0 bases from V and 5 from J, leaving 15 bases between them.